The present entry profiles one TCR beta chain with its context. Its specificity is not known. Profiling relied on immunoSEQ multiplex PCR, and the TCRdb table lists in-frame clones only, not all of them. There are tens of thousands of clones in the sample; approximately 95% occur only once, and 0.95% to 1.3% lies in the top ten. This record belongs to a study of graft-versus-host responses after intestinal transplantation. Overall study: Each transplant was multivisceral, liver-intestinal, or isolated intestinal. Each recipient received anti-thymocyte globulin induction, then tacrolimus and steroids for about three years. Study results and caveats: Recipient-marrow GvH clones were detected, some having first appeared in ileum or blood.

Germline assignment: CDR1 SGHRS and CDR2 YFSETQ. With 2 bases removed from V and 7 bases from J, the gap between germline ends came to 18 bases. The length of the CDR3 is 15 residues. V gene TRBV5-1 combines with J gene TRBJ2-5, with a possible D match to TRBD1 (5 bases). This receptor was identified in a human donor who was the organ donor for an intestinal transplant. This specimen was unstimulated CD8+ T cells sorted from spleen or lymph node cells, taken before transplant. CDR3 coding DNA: TGCGCCAGCAGCTTAAGCCTAGAAGGGGCAATGACCCAGTACTTC. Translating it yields CASSLSLEGAMTQYF.